A selection of T cell receptor beta chains follows, all from one sample in a study of CD8+ T cells in alopecia areata. Here immunoSEQ multiplex PCR was the method, and the copy in TCRdb shows in-frame clones only, minus some. The sample consists of approximately 200,000 clones, approximately 56% of them appearing once. Sequences were derived from CD4+ T cells sorted from blood, sampled at week 4, from a patient treated with tofacitinib. The receptors derive from a human donor with alopecia areata. CDR3s leave out the opening cysteine and the closing phenylalanine or tryptophan.

v_call cdr3_aa
TRBV30 AWSHPETGGDGYT
TRBV9 ASSVGNRVATIGQEH
TRBV7-2 ANSLQGYNEQF
TRBV30 AWSEGRDPTDTQY
TRBV28 ATEGITGELF
TRBV6-5 ASSRTIMDTQY
TRBV29-1 SVPTRLAYNEQF
TRBV30 AWSVHGYEDTQY
TRBV29-1 SVRRDRITGELF
TRBV5-6 ASSLDLDYGYT
TRBV7-2 ASGRRGRATGELF
TRBV5-6 ASSLGLAVTDTQY
TRBV11-2 ASSLYRTAGNNEQF
TRBV2 ASSEAGVGNQPQH
TRBV5-1 ASSLAGGPTPDTQY
TRBV6-6 ASKGLETQY
TRBV20-1 SASTNNEQF
TRBV4-3 ASSARTSGGGYNEQF
TRBV30 AWRNLLEGGTDTQY
TRBV28 ASSFGQGVPPLH
TRBV11-2 ASSSITSERDRGHTQY
TRBV27 ASSLFAPDTQY
TRBV30 AWKQDQGSYGYT
TRBV7-9 ASSPRTGRETQY
TRBV29-1 SVEASLGAF
TRBV10-3 AIIDRDRKETQY
TRBV27 ASNARTGAEQY
TRBV7-2 ASSSDRAGGYEQY
TRBV9 ASSVTSETGGREY
TRBV4-1 ASRFVGDRGRTEAF
TRBV7-2 ASSLDGSNYGYT